Given below is one T cell receptor (beta chain) in context. Its specificity is not known. This specimen comes from a study of T cell responses to AZD1222 COVID-19 vaccine. Trimming removed 6 bases from V and 3 bases from J, with 5 bases in between. The germline gives CDR1 LGHDT, CDR2 YNNKEL (reference sequence). The CDR3 spans 12 residues. Study results and caveats: There were repertoire samples only from the period after the peak T cell response. Of the AZD1222 recipients, only six were seropositive at baseline. Increases in Spike-specific TCR breadth and depth were seen after two AZD1222 doses.

Sequencing was performed with immunoSEQ multiplex PCR; in TCRdb, only in-frame clones are kept and a portion is missing. The table has 130,000 to 150,000 clones, 85% to 90% seen once. The starting material was peripheral blood, obtained on day 0 of AZD1222 vaccination. The rearrangement links TRBV3-1 (or the pseudogene TRBV3-2) to TRBJ1-4, with D unresolved. The clonotype comes from an adult in good health. CDR3 nucleotides: TGTGCCAGCAGGGGATCTAATGAAAAACTGTTTTTT. It is translated as CASRGSNEKLFF.